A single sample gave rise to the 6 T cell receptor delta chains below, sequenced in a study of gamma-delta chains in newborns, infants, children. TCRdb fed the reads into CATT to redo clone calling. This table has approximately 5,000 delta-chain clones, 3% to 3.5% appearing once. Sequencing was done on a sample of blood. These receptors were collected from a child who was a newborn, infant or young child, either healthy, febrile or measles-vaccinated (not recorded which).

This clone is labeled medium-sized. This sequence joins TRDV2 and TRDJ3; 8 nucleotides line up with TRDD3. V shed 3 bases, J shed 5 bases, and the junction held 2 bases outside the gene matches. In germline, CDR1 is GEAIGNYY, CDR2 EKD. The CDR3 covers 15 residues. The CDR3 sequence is CACDWGIRDTRQMFF. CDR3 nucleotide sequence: TGTGCCTGTGACTGGGGGATCCGGGACACCCGACAGATGTTTTTC.

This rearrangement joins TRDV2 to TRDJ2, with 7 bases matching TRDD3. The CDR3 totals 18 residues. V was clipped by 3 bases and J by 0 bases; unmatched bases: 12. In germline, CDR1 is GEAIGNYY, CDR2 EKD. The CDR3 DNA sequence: TGTGCCTGTGACCCAGCTGGGGGTTATCCTTCTTTGACAGCACAACTCTTCTTT. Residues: CACDPAGGYPSLTAQLFF.

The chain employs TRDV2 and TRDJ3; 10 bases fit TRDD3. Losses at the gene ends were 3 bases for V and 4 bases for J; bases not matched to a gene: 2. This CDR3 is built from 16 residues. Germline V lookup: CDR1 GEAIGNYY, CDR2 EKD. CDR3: CACDVLGDWDTRQMFF. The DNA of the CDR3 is TGTGCCTGTGACGTACTGGGGGATTGGGACACCCGACAGATGTTTTTC.

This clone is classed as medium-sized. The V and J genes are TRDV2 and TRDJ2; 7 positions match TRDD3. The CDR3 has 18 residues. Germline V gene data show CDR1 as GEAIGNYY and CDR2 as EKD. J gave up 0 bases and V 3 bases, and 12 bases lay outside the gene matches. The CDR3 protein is CACDPAGGSPALTAQLFF. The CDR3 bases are TGTGCCTGTGACCCCGCTGGGGGTTCCCCCGCTTTGACAGCACAACTCTTCTTT.

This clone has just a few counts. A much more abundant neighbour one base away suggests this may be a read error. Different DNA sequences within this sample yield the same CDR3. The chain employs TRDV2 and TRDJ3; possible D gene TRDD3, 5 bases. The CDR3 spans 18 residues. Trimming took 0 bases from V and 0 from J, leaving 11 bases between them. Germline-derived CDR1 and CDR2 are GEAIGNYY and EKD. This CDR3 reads CACDTGGYSSWDTRQMFF. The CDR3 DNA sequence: TGTGCCTGTGACACCGGGGGCTACAGCTCCTGGGACACCCGACAGATGTTTTTC.

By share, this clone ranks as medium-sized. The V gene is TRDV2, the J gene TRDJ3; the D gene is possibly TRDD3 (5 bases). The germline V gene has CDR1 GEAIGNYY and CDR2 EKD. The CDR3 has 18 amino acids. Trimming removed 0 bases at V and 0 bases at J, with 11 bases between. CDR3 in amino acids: CACDTVGDLSWDTRQMFF. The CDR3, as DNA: TGTGCCTGTGACACCGTCGGGGACCTCTCCTGGGACACCCGACAGATGTTTTTC.